Here is one TCR beta chain with its context. This record belongs to a study of T cell changes during pregnancy in multiple sclerosis. Generated by immunoSEQ multiplex PCR, the TCRdb table keeps only in-frame clones and is missing some. The table shows around 130,000 clones, with 80% to 95% occurring only once. This clonotype originated in a female donor with multiple sclerosis, enrolled in a pregnancy study. Here the sequenced sample was peripheral blood, taken before pregnancy.

CDR3 DNA: TGCGCCAGCAGCCTTCTCGCTCCCACAACGGACAGTTACTCCTACGAGCAGTACTTC. Its protein is CASSLLAPTTDSYSYEQYF. The chain joins TRBV4-1 to TRBJ2-7; D is perhaps TRBD1 (6 bases). V was shortened by 4 bases and J by 0 bases, with 25 bases between the two germline ends. The CDR3 is 19 amino acids. Per germline, CDR1 MGHRA and CDR2 YSYEKL.